The clone carrying this TCR beta chain was observed many times. Antigen unknown. This entry is derived from a study of CD8 T cells in ankylosing spondylitis. Study results and limitations: Previous work reported some of these motif variants in the synovial fluid and blood of reactive arthritis. Clones linked with disease were CD8+ and fairly uncommon in the peripheral blood. What seemed typical of ankylosing spondylitis blood was a TCR beta motif built from fewer than ten highly homologous variants.

The CDR3 totals 14 residues. Between the trimmed V and J ends, which lost 4 bases and 7 bases, there was a span of 16 bases. For TCR beta, libraries came from quantitative 5'-RACE with molecular barcodes. TCRdb fed the 5' RACE reads into MiXCR, producing one record per CDR3 protein. The repertoire holds about 92,000 distinct CDR3 sequences, just under 9% seen once, with roughly 4.6% in the top ten. The chain recombines TRBV12-3 or TRBV12-4 with TRBJ1-2, with a tentative D call TRBD1 (5 bases). The sample taken for sequencing was blood, either unsorted or a sorted T cell fraction (not recorded which). The clonotype was recovered from a male donor with ankylosing spondylitis or in good health (not recorded which). The CDR3 is CASSSAGSSVGYTF. In DNA, the CDR3 is TGTGCCAGCAGTTCCGCAGGGTCGAGCGTTGGCTACACCTTC.